The 5 T cell receptor beta chains below all came from one sample that was sequenced in a study of regulatory T cells in long-lasting Graves disease (dated by TCRdb to the early 2020s). Library preparation employed multiplex PCR. The sequencer was an Illumina HiSeq 4000. iRepertoire HTBI primers and Arm-PCR amplification of CDR3 regions were used to construct TCR beta libraries. The public reads were run again by TCRdb, first through fastp at Q25 and then through MiXCR, and only productive beta chains were kept. Entries are consolidated by CDR3 protein sequence, retaining the most common genes and DNA. In all, the sample holds some 320,000 distinct CDR3 sequences, and 18% of those were seen once. The ten largest clonotypes hold about 39% of the sample. The time point label, as the study defines it: newly diagnosed GD, antithyroid drugs for less than 3 months. For both TCR sequencing and RNA sequencing, RNA was extracted from PBMCs in TRIzol.

The input for sequencing was peripheral blood mononuclear cells (PBMCs), taken at new diagnosis, from a patient treated with antithyroid drugs. The source of these receptors is a female donor with Graves disease.

This clonotype was seen ten or more times. CDR3 DNA: TGTGCCAGCAGTAAGCCGGGACGTCTGTCCTACGAGCAGTACTTC. This sequence encodes CASSKPGRLSYEQYF. V is TRBV6-1 and J is TRBJ2-7; D tentatively reads TRBD1 or TRBD2 (5 bases each). Between the trimmed V and J ends, which lost 5 bases and 1 base, there was a span of 15 bases. The length of the CDR3 is 15 residues. CDR1 and CDR2 (germline): MNHNS, SASEGT.

This clonotype was observed at least ten times. V is TRBV12-3 or TRBV12-4 and J is TRBJ2-3; tentatively, D is TRBD2 (5 bases). The CDR3 consists of 15 residues. The V gene lost 3 bases and the J gene lost 3 bases, with 13 bases spanning the gap. In DNA form, the CDR3 reads TGTGCCAGCAGTTTCGGGGTGTATCCAACAGATACGCAGTATTTT. Amino acid sequence: CASSFGVYPTDTQYF.

This clonotype was found a few times. J is TRBJ2-7 and V is TRBV9; weak D call: TRBD1 (7 bases). The CDR3 consists of 14 residues. The germline V gene has CDR1 SGDLS and CDR2 YYNGEE. Trimming took 5 bases from V and 3 from J, leaving 15 bases between them. DNA of the CDR3: TGTGCCAGCAGTGAGGGGGGACAGAACTACGAGCAGTACTTC. Protein product: CASSEGGQNYEQYF.

This clonotype showed up just a few times. This chain joins TRBV6-1 and TRBJ1-2; D gene ambiguous. V gave up 3 bases and J gave up 2 bases, with 7 bases separating them. The CDR3 is 13 amino acids. The germline V gene encodes CDR1 MNHNS and CDR2 SASEGT. CDR3: CASSDRDNYGYTF. CDR3 bases: TGTGCCAGCAGTGATCGAGACAACTATGGCTACACCTTC.

This clonotype was observed many times. This chain links TRBV19 with TRBJ2-6; D is unresolved. Germline CDR1 LNHDA, CDR2 SQIVND (reference sequence). This CDR3 contains 13 residues. V gave up 3 bases and J gave up 3 bases, with 3 bases separating them. The CDR3 is CASSISGANVLTF. CDR3 nucleotides: TGTGCCAGTAGTATTAGTGGGGCCAACGTCCTGACTTTC.